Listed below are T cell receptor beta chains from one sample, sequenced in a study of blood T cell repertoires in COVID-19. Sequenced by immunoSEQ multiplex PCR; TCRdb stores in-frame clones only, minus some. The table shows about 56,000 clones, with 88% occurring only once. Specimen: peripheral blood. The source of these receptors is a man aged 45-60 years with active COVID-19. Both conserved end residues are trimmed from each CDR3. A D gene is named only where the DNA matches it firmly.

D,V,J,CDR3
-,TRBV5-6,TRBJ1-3,ASSRTSGVSGNTIY
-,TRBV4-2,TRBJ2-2,ASSQEAGQVVGELF
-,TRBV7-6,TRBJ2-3,ASSLGQGYTDTQY
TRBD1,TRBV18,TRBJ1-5,ASSPPGTGLYSNQPQH
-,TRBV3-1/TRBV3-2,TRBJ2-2,ASSQDPQGLGELF
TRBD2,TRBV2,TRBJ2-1,ASSRLAGSSYNEQF
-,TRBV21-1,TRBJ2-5,ASSKETYGMETQY
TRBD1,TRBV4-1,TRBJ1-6,ASSRDSSYNSPLH
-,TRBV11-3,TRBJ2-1,ASSLGLIPYNEQF
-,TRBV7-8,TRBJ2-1,ASSSGFTQGGGYNEQF
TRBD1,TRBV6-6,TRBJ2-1,ASSYRDSNNEQF
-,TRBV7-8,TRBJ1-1,ASSRREEGTEAF
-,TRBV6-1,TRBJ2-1,ASSELHSSYNEQF
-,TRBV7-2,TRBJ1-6,ASSPRQDQDSPLH